These 26 T cell receptor beta chains came from one sample sequenced in a study of blood T cell repertoires in COVID-19. Clones were sequenced by immunoSEQ multiplex PCR, and TCRdb holds only the in-frame ones, with some missing. The sample includes 200,000 to 300,000 clones, roughly 81% of them seen just once. Sequencing used peripheral blood. These receptors were taken from a woman of 80 years or more with COVID-19, enrolled during active disease.

V usage is TRBV14 and J usage is TRBJ1-6, with D possibly being TRBD1 (5 bases). This CDR3 comprises 17 residues. Germline V lookup: CDR1 SGHDN, CDR2 FVKESK. Trimming removed 2 bases at V and 6 bases at J, with 17 bases between. CDR3 sequence reads: CASSQLSQGNSNSPLHF. In DNA, the CDR3 is TGTGCCAGCAGCCAACTCTCCCAGGGAAATTCTAATTCACCCCTCCACTTT. The full variable domain, with the rest looked up from reference TRBV14 and TRBJ1-6, is EAGVTQFPSHSVIEKGQTVTLRCDPISGHDNLYWYRRVMGKEIKFLLHFVKESKQDESGMPNNRFLAERTGGTYSTLKVQPAELEDSGVYFCASSQLSQGNSNSPLHFGNGTRLTVT.

The chain uses TRBV5-6 and TRBJ1-4; D ambiguous. Trimming removed 2 bases at V and 0 bases at J, with 11 bases between. Germline V CDR1 and CDR2: SGHDT, YYEEEE. This CDR3 contains 16 residues. Here the CDR3 reads CASSFIRVATNEKLFF. The CDR3 DNA is TGTGCCAGCAGCTTCATCCGGGTTGCAACTAATGAAAAACTGTTTTTT.

The chain employs TRBV2 and TRBJ2-3; D remains unclear. Per germline, CDR1 SNHLY and CDR2 FYNNEI. The germline V and J ends were trimmed by 4 bases and 0 bases, with 8 bases remaining between them. CDR3 size: 14 residues. CDR3 nucleotide sequence: TGTGCCAGCAGTGGAGGTCTTAGCACAGATACGCAGTATTTT. The encoded protein is CASSGGLSTDTQYF. Full variable domain (outside the CDR3, taken from reference TRBV2 and TRBJ2-3): EPEVTQTPSHQVTQMGQEVILRCVPISNHLYFYWYRQILGQKVEFLVSFYNNEISEKSEIFDDQFSVERPDGSNFTLKIRSTKLEDSAMYFCASSGGLSTDTQYFGPGTRLTVL.

The chain couples TRBV5-8 to TRBJ1-4; maybe TRBD1 (6 bases). Germline V gene data show CDR1 as SGHTS and CDR2 as YDEGEE. V was cut by 4 bases and J by 11 bases, with 15 bases left in between. The CDR3 contains 13 residues. DNA of the CDR3: TGTGCCAGCAGCCCGACAGGTTTTGATAAACTGTTTTTT. Protein: CASSPTGFDKLFF.

This sequence joins TRBV5-4 and TRBJ1-5; a weak D match, TRBD1 (5 bases). V shed 0 bases and J shed 0 bases, with 7 bases lying between them. The CDR3 consists of 15 residues. Per the germline V gene, CDR1 is SGHNT and CDR2 is YYREEE (reference sequence). The CDR3 nucleotides are TGTGCCAGCAGCTTGGGGGGCCGTAGCAATCAGCCCCAGCATTTT. It yields the protein CASSLGGRSNQPQHF.

The J gene is TRBJ2-7, the V gene TRBV6-5; 7 bases are shared with TRBD1. After removal of 4 bases from V and 6 bases from J, the junction contained 3 bases not matched to a gene. Germline lookup yields CDR1 MNHEY and CDR2 SVGAGI. The CDR3 extends over 12 amino acids. The CDR3 sequence: CASSSHRGEQYF. The CDR3 coding sequence is TGTGCCAGCAGTTCTCACAGGGGCGAGCAGTACTTC.

This clone was detected only once. CDR3 protein: CASSVFAYEQYF. The CDR3 coding sequence is TGTGCCAGCAGTGTCTTTGCCTACGAGCAGTACTTC. V usage is TRBV2 and J usage is TRBJ2-7; D remains ambiguous. V was clipped by 4 bases and J by 2 bases, with 6 bases between them. The CDR3 sequence is 12 residues long. Germline V gene lookup returns CDR1 SNHLY and CDR2 FYNNEI.

The chain is built from TRBV5-5 and TRBJ1-2; a weak D match, TRBD1 (5 bases). The germline V gene has CDR1 SGHKS and CDR2 YYEKEE (reference sequence). This CDR3 has 14 residues. Trimming pared 3 bases from V and 9 bases from J, leaving 18 bases between. CDR3 residues: CASSSRGQGGSYTF. CDR3 in DNA: TGTGCCAGCAGCTCCCGAGGCCAGGGTGGGAGCTACACCTTC.

The CDR3 sequence is CAISGTPNTGELFF. DNA for the CDR3: TGTGCCATCTCCGGGACTCCTAACACCGGGGAGCTGTTTTTT. The rearrangement uses TRBV10-3 and TRBJ2-2; TRBD2 is a possible D gene (6 bases). CDR3 length: 14 amino acids. Trimming left V 8 bases short and J 2 bases short, with 12 bases between. Per germline, CDR1 ENHRY and CDR2 SYGVKD.

This sequence joins TRBV28 and TRBJ1-2, with D unresolved. Germline lookup yields CDR1 MDHEN and CDR2 SYDVKM. This CDR3 spans 15 amino acids. Trimming stripped 1 base from V and 4 bases from J, with 13 bases between. The CDR3 sequence: CASSLSLQLSYGYTF. CDR3 sequence (DNA): TGTGCCAGCAGTTTATCCCTACAGTTATCCTATGGCTACACCTTC.

The gene calls are TRBV6-5 and TRBJ2-1; D is possibly TRBD2 (6 bases). The CDR3 is 15 residues long. CDR1 and CDR2 from the germline V gene are MNHEY and SVGAGI. V dropped 0 bases and J dropped 8 bases, with 14 bases sitting between them. DNA of the CDR3: TGTGCCAGCAGTTACTCACTAGCTTTAGCCGATGAGCAGTTCTTC. Amino acids: CASSYSLALADEQFF.

The chain joins TRBV2 to TRBJ2-2; 7 bases map to TRBD1. The CDR3 is made up of 14 amino acids. J was trimmed by 1 base and V by 5 bases; bases with no gene match: 1. Germline assignment: CDR1 SNHLY and CDR2 FYNNEI. The CDR3 loop reads CASSRQGNTGELFF. DNA for the CDR3: TGTGCCAGCAGTCGACAGGGGAACACCGGGGAGCTGTTTTTT.

The chain combines TRBV5-6 with TRBJ1-1, with D possibly being TRBD1 (6 bases). The CDR3 is 12 amino acids. In germline, CDR1 is SGHDT, CDR2 YYEEEE. V lost 2 bases, J lost 10 bases, and 12 bases lay in between. The CDR3 region has the DNA TGTGCCAGCAGCTTACGGACAGAGGGAGCTTTCTTT. Amino acid sequence: CASSLRTEGAFF.

This sequence joins TRBV6-2 or TRBV6-3 and TRBJ2-3; TRBD2 matches 10 bases. The CDR3 has 13 residues. J lost 9 bases, V lost 6 bases, and 6 bases had no gene match. CDR1 and CDR2 (germline): MNHEY, SVGEGT. The CDR3: CASRPTSGATQYF. In DNA, the CDR3 is TGTGCCAGCAGGCCTACTAGCGGGGCAACGCAGTATTTT.

The genes are TRBV6-6 and TRBJ1-1; D unresolved. This CDR3 is built from 14 residues. CDR1 and CDR2 from the germline V gene are MNHNY and SVGAGI (reference sequence). V lost 0 bases to trimming and J lost 0 bases, with 5 bases between them. The DNA for the CDR3 is TGTGCCAGCAGTTACTCGGCCCTGAACACTGAAGCTTTCTTT. Amino acids: CASSYSALNTEAFF.

The chain carries TRBV18 and TRBJ2-1; the match to TRBD1 covers 8 bases. The CDR3 covers 14 residues. Trimming removed 2 bases from V and 8 bases from J; junction bases left unmatched: 5. In germline, CDR1 is KGHSH, CDR2 LQKENI. The CDR3, as DNA: TGTGCCAGCTCACCAGGGACAGGCGACGATGAGCAGTTCTTC. The encoded protein is CASSPGTGDDEQFF.

This chain links TRBV20-1 with TRBJ2-1; D not certain. V was shortened by 3 bases and J by 8 bases, with 8 bases between the two germline ends. Germline CDR1 DFQATT, CDR2 SNEGSKA (reference sequence). The CDR3 has 11 amino acids. The CDR3 spells CSARSGHEQFF. The CDR3 region has the DNA TGCAGTGCTAGGTCAGGCCATGAGCAGTTCTTC.

In regard to this clone: This same CDR3 is encoded by further DNA sequences in the sample. The chain is built from TRBV3-1 (or the pseudogene TRBV3-2) and TRBJ1-5; 10 bases fit TRBD1. The CDR3 is made up of 14 amino acids. Trimming removed 6 bases from V and 7 bases from J; junction bases left unmatched: 6. Germline CDR1 LGHDT, CDR2 YNNKEL (reference sequence). The CDR3 nucleotides are TGTGCCAGCAGTCTAGGGACAGGGGACCAGCCCCAGCATTTT. This gives the protein CASSLGTGDQPQHF.

V and J are TRBV19 and TRBJ2-5; D is unclear. Germline V gene sequence: CDR1 LNHDA, CDR2 SQIVND (reference sequence). The CDR3 extends over 12 amino acids. Trimming took off 4 bases at V and 7 bases at J, with 10 bases between the two ends. In nucleotides, the CDR3 is TGTGCCAGTAGTACCTCCGGCGGGACCCAGTACTTC. It translates to CASSTSGGTQYF.

This rearrangement joins TRBV25-1 to TRBJ2-1, with D perhaps matching TRBD1 (6 bases). The ends were cut back, 3 bases at V and 4 bases at J, with 13 bases in the middle. Per germline, CDR1 MGHDK and CDR2 SYGVNS. The CDR3 is 15 amino acids. The CDR3 DNA follows: TGTGCCAGCAGTGAGAGAAGGACAGCGTACAATGAGCAGTTCTTC. Translation: CASSERRTAYNEQFF.

This sequence joins TRBV5-1 and TRBJ1-6; 8 bases map to TRBD1. Per germline, CDR1 SGHRS and CDR2 YFSETQ. This CDR3 has 14 amino acids. V lost 3 bases to trimming and J lost 8 bases; unmatched junction nucleotides: 4. CDR3 region: CASSSSTGDSPLHF. The DNA of the CDR3 is TGCGCCAGCAGCTCTTCGACAGGGGATTCACCCCTCCACTTT.

This chain joins TRBV24-1 and TRBJ1-1; tentatively, D is TRBD1 (6 bases). Trimming shortened V by 3 bases and J by 8 bases, and 12 bases separated the two germline ends. CDR1 and CDR2 from the germline V gene are KGHDR and SFDVKD. The CDR3 is 13 residues long. CDR3 coding DNA: TGTGCCACCAGTGATACGAACAGGGAAGAAGCTTTCTTT. Protein sequence: CATSDTNREEAFF.

This rearrangement joins TRBV18 to TRBJ1-6, with D maybe TRBD1 (5 bases). CDR3 length: 14 residues. V was shortened by 2 bases and J by 8 bases, with 10 bases between the two germline ends. Germline values: CDR1 KGHSH, CDR2 LQKENI. The DNA for the CDR3 is TGTGCCAGCTCACCAGACAGCCGCCATTCACCCCTCCACTTT. Translating it yields CASSPDSRHSPLHF. Full variable domain (outside the CDR3, taken from reference TRBV18 and TRBJ1-6): NAGVMQNPRHLVRRRGQEARLRCSPMKGHSHVYWYRQLPEEGLKFMVYLQKENIIDESGMPKERFSAEFPKEGPSILRIQQVVRGDSAAYFCASSPDSRHSPLHFGNGTRLTVT.

J is TRBJ1-1 and V is TRBV5-4, with 8 bases aligning to TRBD1. Germline V CDR1 and CDR2: SGHNT, YYREEE (reference sequence). The CDR3 has 14 residues. V gave up 4 bases and J gave up 7 bases; unmatched junction bases: 9. CDR3 nucleotide sequence: TGTGCCAGCAGCAACCGGGACAGGAGCCTTGAAGCTTTCTTT. Amino acids: CASSNRDRSLEAFF.

The chain uses TRBV19 and TRBJ2-3, with 9 bases lining up with TRBD2. The germline V gene has CDR1 LNHDA and CDR2 SQIVND (reference sequence). Losses at the gene ends were 9 bases for V and 1 base for J; bases not matched to a gene: 2. CDR3 length: 13 residues. The CDR3 region has the DNA TGTGCCAGCCAGCGGGGGGGCACAGATACGCAGTATTTT. Protein sequence: CASQRGGTDTQYF.

This clone was observed once. The chain links TRBV3-1 (or the pseudogene TRBV3-2) to TRBJ1-4, with D perhaps matching TRBD1 (6 bases). The CDR3 is 15 residues long. Germline CDR1 LGHDT, CDR2 YNNKEL (reference sequence). Trimming pared 6 bases from V and 5 bases from J, leaving 16 bases between. The CDR3: CASSRQVGLNEKLFF. The DNA of the CDR3 is TGTGCCAGCAGTCGACAGGTTGGGCTCAATGAAAAACTGTTTTTT.